A selection of T cell receptor beta chains follows, all from one sample in a study of neoadjuvant anti-PD-1 for oral cavity cancer. Profiled with immunoSEQ multiplex PCR; TCRdb holds only in-frame clones, not every one. This table holds around 81,000 clones, about four fifths found once. Sequencing was performed on PBMCs, taken before nivolumab (anti-PD-1) treatment. These receptors originate from a person aged 35-79 years with oral cavity squamous cell carcinoma. Both conserved end residues are part of each CDR3. A D gene is named only where the DNA matches it firmly. Clone sizes are given selectively: once, few, many, or a class where the clone is expanded.

cdr3_aa: CAVRAGVYEQYF
cdr3_nt: TGTGCGGTCAGAGCGGGAGTTTACGAGCAGTACTTC
clone_size: .
j_call: TRBJ2-7
d_call: TRBD2
v_call: TRBV27

cdr3_aa: CASSETGASTDTQYF
cdr3_nt: TGTGCCAGTAGTGAAACAGGGGCAAGCACAGATACGCAGTATTTT
clone_size: few
j_call: TRBJ2-3
d_call: TRBD1
v_call: TRBV19

cdr3_aa: CASSLGDSGGSYNEQFF
cdr3_nt: TGCGCCAGCAGCTTGGGAGATTCAGGGGGATCCTACAATGAGCAGTTCTTC
clone_size: once
j_call: TRBJ2-1
d_call: TRBD1
v_call: TRBV5-1

cdr3_aa: CASSGGRGLGETQYF
cdr3_nt: TGCGCCAGCAGCGGCGGCAGGGGGCTGGGGGAGACCCAGTACTTC
clone_size: once
j_call: TRBJ2-5
d_call: TRBD1
v_call: TRBV5-1

cdr3_aa: CASSEVDRGNGYTF
cdr3_nt: TGCGCCAGCAGTGAGGTGGACAGGGGTAATGGCTACACCTTC
clone_size: .
j_call: TRBJ1-2
d_call: TRBD1
v_call: TRBV10-2

cdr3_aa: CATSRDRDRGPPRYEQYF
cdr3_nt: TGTGCCACCAGCAGAGATCGGGACAGGGGGCCACCCAGGTACGAGCAGTACTTC
clone_size: .
j_call: TRBJ2-7
d_call: TRBD1
v_call: TRBV15

cdr3_aa: CASSIRKGDQPQHF
cdr3_nt: TGTGCCAGTAGTATTAGGAAGGGGGATCAGCCCCAGCATTTT
clone_size: .
j_call: TRBJ1-5
d_call: .
v_call: TRBV19

cdr3_aa: CASSIGRGRRAEAFF
cdr3_nt: TGTGCCAGCAGCATCGGCCGAGGGCGCCGTGCTGAAGCTTTCTTT
clone_size: .
j_call: TRBJ1-1
d_call: .
v_call: TRBV13

cdr3_aa: CASSPRLGIEAFF
cdr3_nt: TGCGCCAGCAGCCCCCGGCTTGGGATTGAAGCTTTCTTT
clone_size: few
j_call: TRBJ1-1
d_call: .
v_call: TRBV4-1

cdr3_aa: CASTVVGGEQYF
cdr3_nt: TGTGCCAGCACTGTAGTAGGGGGCGAGCAGTACTTC
clone_size: .
j_call: TRBJ2-7
d_call: .
v_call: TRBV6-5

cdr3_aa: CASSKRLQGSYNEQFF
cdr3_nt: TGTGCCAGCAGCAAAAGGTTGCAGGGATCCTACAATGAGCAGTTCTTC
clone_size: few
j_call: TRBJ2-1
d_call: .
v_call: TRBV21-1

cdr3_aa: CASSPGTSYEQYF
cdr3_nt: TGTGCCAGCAGTCCGGGGACTAGCTACGAGCAGTACTTC
clone_size: .
j_call: TRBJ2-7
d_call: TRBD2
v_call: TRBV2

cdr3_aa: CASSPYRGSYEQYF
cdr3_nt: TGTGCCAGCAGTCCTTACAGGGGCTCCTACGAGCAGTACTTC
clone_size: .
j_call: TRBJ2-7
d_call: TRBD1
v_call: TRBV6-5

cdr3_aa: CASRRDSVSYEQYF
cdr3_nt: TGTGCCAGCAGGAGGGACAGTGTCTCCTACGAGCAGTACTTC
clone_size: .
j_call: TRBJ2-7
d_call: TRBD1
v_call: TRBV28

cdr3_aa: CAWSWIGGETQYF
cdr3_nt: TGTGCCTGGAGCTGGATAGGGGGAGAGACCCAGTACTTC
clone_size: .
j_call: TRBJ2-5
d_call: .
v_call: TRBV30

cdr3_aa: CASSDTAGTGTNEKLFF
cdr3_nt: TGCGCCAGCAGTGATACCGCCGGGACAGGGACCAATGAAAAACTGTTTTTT
clone_size: .
j_call: TRBJ1-4
d_call: TRBD1
v_call: TRBV10-2

cdr3_aa: CASSVSGLALNEQFF
cdr3_nt: TGTGCCAGCAGTGTATCAGGACTAGCGCTAAATGAGCAGTTCTTC
clone_size: .
j_call: TRBJ2-1
d_call: TRBD2
v_call: TRBV2

cdr3_aa: CASSQWGRGSSYNEQFF
cdr3_nt: TGTGCCAGCAGCCAGTGGGGTCGAGGGAGCTCCTACAATGAGCAGTTCTTC
clone_size: .
j_call: TRBJ2-1
d_call: .
v_call: TRBV5-6

cdr3_aa: CASSVSAGYSGNTIYF
cdr3_nt: TGTGCCAGCAGCGTATCGGCAGGGTACTCTGGAAACACCATATATTTT
clone_size: .
j_call: TRBJ1-3
d_call: .
v_call: TRBV9

cdr3_aa: CASSPGTTYGYTF
cdr3_nt: TGTGCCAGCAGTCCCGGGACAACTTATGGCTACACCTTC
clone_size: .
j_call: TRBJ1-2
d_call: .
v_call: TRBV6-1

cdr3_aa: CASNPQGDTEAFF
cdr3_nt: TGTGCCAGCAACCCCCAGGGGGACACTGAAGCTTTCTTT
clone_size: .
j_call: TRBJ1-1
d_call: TRBD1
v_call: TRBV7-9

cdr3_aa: CAGSPGGGNNSPLHF
cdr3_nt: TGTGCCGGCTCACCTGGGGGGGGGAATAATTCACCCCTCCACTTT
clone_size: .
j_call: TRBJ1-6
d_call: .
v_call: TRBV6-6

cdr3_aa: CASSFMGQGAEAFF
cdr3_nt: TGTGCCAGCAGTTTCATGGGACAGGGGGCTGAAGCTTTCTTT
clone_size: .
j_call: TRBJ1-1
d_call: TRBD1
v_call: TRBV27

cdr3_aa: CSVQKGGTGSTDTQYF
cdr3_nt: TGCAGCGTGCAGAAGGGGGGGACAGGGAGCACAGATACGCAGTATTTT
clone_size: .
j_call: TRBJ2-3
d_call: TRBD1
v_call: TRBV29-1

cdr3_aa: CASRPGVVRDEQYF
cdr3_nt: TGTGCAAGTCGCCCCGGAGTAGTTCGCGACGAGCAGTACTTC
clone_size: .
j_call: TRBJ2-7
d_call: .
v_call: TRBV12-2

cdr3_aa: CAISENPRETDTQYF
cdr3_nt: TGTGCCATCAGTGAAAATCCGAGGGAGACAGATACGCAGTATTTT
clone_size: .
j_call: TRBJ2-3
d_call: .
v_call: TRBV10-3

cdr3_aa: CASRPNTGELFF
cdr3_nt: TGTGCCAGCAGACCGAACACCGGGGAGCTGTTTTTT
clone_size: .
j_call: TRBJ2-2
d_call: .
v_call: TRBV6-7

cdr3_aa: CASSLAGGNTGELFF
cdr3_nt: TGTGCCAGCAGCTTAGCGGGAGGGAACACCGGGGAGCTGTTTTTT
clone_size: .
j_call: TRBJ2-2
d_call: TRBD2
v_call: TRBV27

cdr3_aa: CASSFGQTTDTQYF
cdr3_nt: TGTGCCAGCAGCTTCGGACAAACCACAGATACGCAGTATTTT
clone_size: .
j_call: TRBJ2-3
d_call: .
v_call: TRBV5-4

cdr3_aa: CASSTGTSGYNEQFF
cdr3_nt: TGTGCCAGCAGCACCGGGACTAGCGGTTACAATGAGCAGTTCTTC
clone_size: .
j_call: TRBJ2-1
d_call: TRBD2
v_call: TRBV5-4

cdr3_aa: CATRENEQYF
cdr3_nt: TGTGCCACGAGGGAGAACGAGCAGTACTTC
clone_size: .
j_call: TRBJ2-7
d_call: .
v_call: TRBV28

cdr3_aa: CAWSVIWAAQETQYF
cdr3_nt: TGTGCCTGGAGTGTTATTTGGGCCGCCCAAGAGACCCAGTACTTC
clone_size: few
j_call: TRBJ2-5
d_call: .
v_call: TRBV30

cdr3_aa: CASSLVHGSYEQYF
cdr3_nt: TGTGCCAGCAGCTTAGTCCACGGATCCTACGAGCAGTACTTC
clone_size: .
j_call: TRBJ2-7
d_call: .
v_call: TRBV7-6

cdr3_aa: CASSLLGAPNTDTQYF
cdr3_nt: TGTGCCAGCAGCTTATTGGGCGCGCCAAACACAGATACGCAGTATTTT
clone_size: .
j_call: TRBJ2-3
d_call: .
v_call: TRBV7-6

cdr3_aa: CASSLGGGGYGYTF
cdr3_nt: TGTGCCAGCAGCTTAGGGGGGGGTGGCTATGGCTACACCTTC
clone_size: once
j_call: TRBJ1-2
d_call: .
v_call: TRBV7-2

cdr3_aa: CAWTRVPEAEAFF
cdr3_nt: TGTGCCTGGACCAGAGTCCCGGAGGCTGAAGCTTTCTTT
clone_size: .
j_call: TRBJ1-1
d_call: .
v_call: TRBV30

cdr3_aa: CASTEGIPYNEQFF
cdr3_nt: TGTGCCAGCACCGAAGGAATCCCCTACAATGAGCAGTTCTTC
clone_size: .
j_call: TRBJ2-1
d_call: .
v_call: TRBV6-4

cdr3_aa: CSVGTLNTGELFF
cdr3_nt: TGCAGCGTTGGGACTCTTAACACCGGGGAGCTGTTTTTT
clone_size: .
j_call: TRBJ2-2
d_call: .
v_call: TRBV29-1

cdr3_aa: CASSQPLDRGGYEQYF
cdr3_nt: TGCGCCAGCAGCCAACCTTTAGACAGGGGAGGGTACGAGCAGTACTTC
clone_size: .
j_call: TRBJ2-7
d_call: .
v_call: TRBV4-1

cdr3_aa: CSVGGGPQETQYF
cdr3_nt: TGCAGCGTTGGCGGCGGCCCCCAAGAGACCCAGTACTTC
clone_size: .
j_call: TRBJ2-5
d_call: .
v_call: TRBV29-1

cdr3_aa: CASIGTPNTEAFF
cdr3_nt: TGTGCCAGCATTGGGACACCGAACACTGAAGCTTTCTTT
clone_size: .
j_call: TRBJ1-1
d_call: .
v_call: TRBV6-6

cdr3_aa: CATSSGLAGGTNTGELFF
cdr3_nt: TGTGCCACCAGCAGCGGACTAGCGGGAGGGACGAACACCGGGGAGCTGTTTTTT
clone_size: .
j_call: TRBJ2-2
d_call: TRBD2
v_call: TRBV15

cdr3_aa: CASSFVGDTQYF
cdr3_nt: TGTGCCAGCAGCTTTGTAGGGGATACGCAGTATTTT
clone_size: .
j_call: TRBJ2-3
d_call: .
v_call: TRBV7-3

cdr3_aa: CAASGYNEQFF
cdr3_nt: TGTGCCGCCTCGGGGTACAATGAGCAGTTCTTC
clone_size: .
j_call: TRBJ2-1
d_call: .
v_call: TRBV7-2

cdr3_aa: CASSSAERQGAQDEQFF
cdr3_nt: TGCGCCAGCAGCTCAGCCGAAAGACAGGGGGCGCAGGATGAGCAGTTCTTC
clone_size: .
j_call: TRBJ2-1
d_call: TRBD1
v_call: TRBV5-1

cdr3_aa: CASSGVQAQYF
cdr3_nt: TGTGCCAGCAGTGGTGTGCAGGCGCAGTATTTT
clone_size: .
j_call: TRBJ2-3
d_call: .
v_call: TRBV28

cdr3_aa: CASSPPTGGGNQPQHF
cdr3_nt: TGTGCCAGCTCACCCCCGACGGGAGGAGGCAATCAGCCCCAGCATTTT
clone_size: .
j_call: TRBJ1-5
d_call: .
v_call: TRBV18

cdr3_aa: CASSGGGQGNTIYF
cdr3_nt: TGTGCCAGCAGCGGAGGGGGACAGGGAAACACCATATATTTT
clone_size: .
j_call: TRBJ1-3
d_call: TRBD1
v_call: TRBV9